This T cell receptor beta chain derives from a study of T-cell reconstitution after alpha-beta-depleted transplantation in children. This clonotype has a count of ten or more. Germline V gene sequence: CDR1 SGHKS, CDR2 YYEKEE (reference sequence). V lost 4 bases, J lost 4 bases, and 20 bases lay in between. This CDR3 comprises 16 residues. Molecular barcoding with unique molecular identifiers was used for the TCRbeta library. TCRdb independently ran MiXCR on the PCR reads; one entry per CDR3 protein. The table includes about 200,000 distinct CDR3 sequences, more than 12% detected once. V usage is TRBV5-5 and J usage is TRBJ1-2; tentatively, D is TRBD1 (5 bases). Sequencing was performed on PBMCs from the stem cell graft donor, taken from the stem cell graft. The receptor was derived from a human donor who donated a stem cell graft to a child with acute lymphoblastic leukemia. The CDR3 sequence: CASSRDVGAGGYGYTF. The CDR3 nucleotides read TGTGCCAGCAGCCGGGATGTCGGGGCAGGTGGCTATGGCTACACCTTC.